Listed below are T cell receptor beta chains from one sample, sequenced in a study of cytomegalovirus exposure and HLA in healthy donors. Measured with immunoSEQ multiplex PCR; TCRdb has only the in-frame clones, and not every one. The repertoire consists of under 200,000 clones, with around 84% occurring once and the leading ten covering approximately 3.1%. The specimen was PBMCs. These receptors originate from a woman aged 40 to 50 in good health and CMV-seronegative. CDR3s include the opening cysteine and the closing phenylalanine or tryptophan. The order of the fields is J gene, V gene, D gene, clone size, CDR3 protein, CDR3 DNA. A D gene is named only where the DNA matches it firmly. The size entry is marked missing in some rows and otherwise reads once, few, many or a size class.

J: TRBJ2-7
V: TRBV11-1
D: -
size: -
CDR3: CASSPWGGSSSYEQYF
DNA: TGTGCCAGCAGCCCATGGGGGGGCAGCAGCTCCTACGAGCAGTACTTC

J: TRBJ2-7
V: TRBV7-2
D: TRBD2
size: once
CDR3: CASSLGSGGGEQYF
DNA: TGTGCCAGCAGCTTAGGCAGCGGGGGAGGCGAGCAGTACTTC

J: TRBJ1-1
V: TRBV10-2
D: -
size: -
CDR3: CASRVSTDSEAFF
DNA: TGCGCCAGCAGGGTTTCTACTGACAGTGAAGCTTTCTTT

J: TRBJ1-1
V: TRBV5-4
D: -
size: -
CDR3: CASSSGAGVTNTEAFF
DNA: TGTGCCAGCAGCTCTGGCGCAGGGGTTACGAACACTGAAGCTTTCTTT

J: TRBJ2-7
V: TRBV27
D: -
size: -
CDR3: CASSYRRGIYEQYF
DNA: TGTGCCAGCAGTTACCGTAGGGGGATATACGAGCAGTACTTC

J: TRBJ1-5
V: TRBV2
D: TRBD1
size: -
CDR3: CASSPQMTGSQPQHF
DNA: TGTGCCAGCAGTCCTCAAATGACAGGGAGTCAGCCCCAGCATTTT

J: TRBJ2-7
V: TRBV7-9
D: -
size: -
CDR3: CASSRPGSSYEQYF
DNA: TGTGCCAGCAGCCGACCGGGAAGCTCCTACGAGCAGTACTTC

J: TRBJ2-3
V: TRBV6-4
D: TRBD1
size: -
CDR3: CASKWCRDSVTDTQYF
DNA: TGTGCCAGCAAGTGGTGTAGGGACAGCGTCACAGATACGCAGTATTTT

J: TRBJ2-3
V: TRBV6-4
D: TRBD2
size: -
CDR3: CASSLSGGGTDTQYF
DNA: TGTGCCAGCAGCCTAAGCGGGGGGGGCACAGATACGCAGTATTTT

J: TRBJ2-7
V: TRBV4-1
D: TRBD1
size: few
CDR3: CASSVQPGQGFYEQYF
DNA: TGCGCCAGCAGCGTACAACCGGGACAGGGGTTTTACGAGCAGTACTTC

J: TRBJ1-4
V: TRBV5-1
D: TRBD1
size: -
CDR3: CASSGDRVATNEKLFF
DNA: TGCGCCAGCAGCGGGGACAGGGTTGCAACTAATGAAAAACTGTTTTTT

J: TRBJ2-5
V: TRBV7-2
D: -
size: -
CDR3: CASSQGSWYQETQYF
DNA: TGTGCCAGCAGCCAGGGGTCTTGGTACCAAGAGACCCAGTACTTC

J: TRBJ1-2
V: TRBV6-1
D: TRBD1
size: -
CDR3: CASSEESTGAYGYTF
DNA: TGTGCCAGCAGTGAAGAAAGCACAGGGGCCTATGGCTACACCTTC

J: TRBJ2-2
V: TRBV6-1
D: -
size: -
CDR3: CASSVQGLVGELFF
DNA: TGTGCCAGCAGTGTCCAGGGGTTGGTCGGGGAGCTGTTTTTT

J: TRBJ2-5
V: TRBV18
D: -
size: -
CDR3: CASSRGQTQETQYF
DNA: TGTGCCAGCTCACGAGGCCAGACCCAAGAGACCCAGTACTTC

J: TRBJ2-5
V: TRBV5-4
D: TRBD2
size: -
CDR3: CASSHAAGAEETQYF
DNA: TGTGCCAGCAGCCACGCAGCGGGGGCTGAAGAGACCCAGTACTTC

J: TRBJ1-2
V: TRBV7-9
D: TRBD1
size: -
CDR3: CASSLMSTGSYGYTF
DNA: TGTGCCAGCAGCCTCATGTCGACAGGGAGCTATGGCTACACCTTC

J: TRBJ1-1
V: TRBV5-5
D: -
size: -
CDR3: CASSFSTATEAFF
DNA: TGTGCCAGCAGCTTCTCGACAGCGACTGAAGCTTTCTTT

J: TRBJ2-5
V: TRBV7-8
D: -
size: -
CDR3: CASSFQGLGKETQYF
DNA: TGTGCCAGCAGCTTCCAGGGGTTGGGTAAGGAGACCCAGTACTTC

J: TRBJ2-7
V: TRBV6-5
D: -
size: -
CDR3: CASSRQPNPAYEQYF
DNA: TGTGCCAGCAGTCGACAGCCGAACCCAGCCTACGAGCAGTACTTC

J: TRBJ1-1
V: TRBV28
D: -
size: -
CDR3: CASRGGAEAFF
DNA: TGTGCCAGCAGGGGGGGGGCTGAAGCTTTCTTT

J: TRBJ1-1
V: TRBV18
D: TRBD1
size: -
CDR3: CASSLPVVFRGLDTEAFF
DNA: TGTGCCAGCTCACTCCCCGTGGTGTTCAGGGGGCTGGACACTGAAGCTTTCTTT

J: TRBJ1-2
V: TRBV5-4
D: -
size: -
CDR3: CASSTGLTGYTF
DNA: TGTGCCAGCAGCACGGGTTTAACGGGCTACACCTTC

J: TRBJ2-3
V: TRBV2
D: TRBD1
size: -
CDR3: CASFGTESTDTQYF
DNA: TGTGCCAGCTTTGGGACAGAAAGCACAGATACGCAGTATTTT

J: TRBJ2-2
V: TRBV6-1
D: TRBD2
size: -
CDR3: CASSGKTSFLAGELFF
DNA: TGTGCCAGCAGTGGGAAGACTAGCTTTCTTGCCGGGGAGCTGTTTTTT

J: TRBJ1-1
V: TRBV11-3
D: -
size: -
CDR3: CASSPSGGSGEAFF
DNA: TGTGCCAGCAGCCCCAGCGGGGGTTCGGGAGAAGCTTTCTTT

J: TRBJ1-4
V: TRBV7-9
D: -
size: -
CDR3: CSSSFSQGNEKLFF
DNA: TGTTCCAGCAGCTTCTCGCAGGGTAATGAAAAACTGTTTTTT

J: TRBJ2-3
V: TRBV6-1
D: -
size: -
CDR3: CASSEAYTGWGDTQYF
DNA: TGTGCCAGCAGTGAAGCCTACACAGGGTGGGGAGATACGCAGTATTTT

J: TRBJ1-2
V: TRBV6-1
D: TRBD1
size: -
CDR3: CASRGQDDGYTF
DNA: TGTGCCAGCAGGGGACAGGACGATGGCTACACCTTC

J: TRBJ1-3
V: TRBV28
D: TRBD1
size: -
CDR3: CASSSLEQGSSGNTIYF
DNA: TGTGCCAGCAGTTCCCTAGAACAGGGGAGTTCTGGAAACACCATATATTTT

J: TRBJ1-1
V: TRBV6-5
D: -
size: once
CDR3: CASSGDITEAFF
DNA: TGTGCCAGCAGCGGGGATATCACTGAAGCTTTCTTT

J: TRBJ2-7
V: TRBV15
D: -
size: -
CDR3: CATSRDRKDNEQYF
DNA: TGTGCCACCAGCAGAGATCGGAAAGACAACGAGCAGTACTTC

J: TRBJ1-1
V: TRBV7-2
D: -
size: -
CDR3: CASSLVSRGTNTEAFF
DNA: TGTGCCAGCAGCTTAGTGTCAAGGGGGACGAACACTGAAGCTTTCTTT

J: TRBJ2-1
V: TRBV12-5
D: -
size: -
CDR3: CASGLATPKGQYNEQFF
DNA: TGTGCTAGTGGTTTGGCCACCCCAAAGGGGCAGTACAATGAGCAGTTCTTC

J: TRBJ1-3
V: TRBV19
D: -
size: -
CDR3: CASNELSGNTIYF
DNA: TGTGCCAGTAACGAGCTCTCTGGAAACACCATATATTTT

J: TRBJ1-4
V: TRBV4-1
D: -
size: -
CDR3: CASSAPWGGNEKLFF
DNA: TGCGCCAGCAGCGCTCCCTGGGGGGGTAATGAAAAACTGTTTTTT

J: TRBJ1-1
V: TRBV27
D: -
size: -
CDR3: CASYHTGREAFF
DNA: TGTGCCAGCTACCATACAGGGCGTGAAGCTTTCTTT

J: TRBJ1-5
V: TRBV19
D: TRBD1
size: -
CDR3: CARGQGAVSNQPQHF
DNA: TGTGCCAGGGGACAGGGGGCAGTGAGCAATCAGCCCCAGCATTTT

J: TRBJ2-7
V: TRBV5-1
D: TRBD1
size: once
CDR3: CASSITGDEQYF
DNA: TGCGCCAGCAGCATAACAGGGGACGAGCAGTACTTC

J: TRBJ1-2
V: TRBV5-6
D: TRBD1
size: -
CDR3: CASSDRQGSYGYTF
DNA: TGTGCCAGCAGCGATCGACAGGGTAGCTATGGCTACACCTTC

J: TRBJ2-3
V: TRBV2
D: -
size: -
CDR3: CASMAGKAADTQYF
DNA: TGTGCCAGCATGGCGGGGAAGGCTGCAGATACGCAGTATTTT

J: TRBJ2-1
V: TRBV6-1
D: TRBD1
size: -
CDR3: CASSPDRGSYNEQFF
DNA: TGTGCCAGCAGCCCTGACAGGGGATCCTACAATGAGCAGTTCTTC

J: TRBJ1-1
V: TRBV2
D: TRBD1
size: -
CDR3: CASSLQGPAIEAFF
DNA: TGTGCCAGCAGTCTACAGGGGCCTGCCATAGAAGCTTTCTTT

J: TRBJ1-1
V: TRBV5-1
D: -
size: -
CDR3: CASSSPKGLRLNTEAFF
DNA: TGCGCCAGCAGCTCCCCAAAAGGACTACGTCTGAACACTGAAGCTTTCTTT

J: TRBJ1-1
V: TRBV5-1
D: TRBD1
size: few
CDR3: CASSLTGGAGTEAFF
DNA: TGCGCCAGCAGCTTAACAGGGGGCGCGGGCACTGAAGCTTTCTTT

J: TRBJ1-1
V: TRBV19
D: TRBD1
size: -
CDR3: CASQPTGGTEAFF
DNA: TGTGCCAGCCAACCGACAGGGGGCACTGAAGCTTTCTTT

J: TRBJ2-3
V: TRBV6-6
D: TRBD1
size: -
CDR3: CASSTTGDRGTDTQYF
DNA: TGTGCCAGCAGTACGACTGGGGACAGGGGCACAGATACGCAGTATTTT

J: TRBJ2-7
V: TRBV7-9
D: TRBD1
size: -
CDR3: CASSPRQGAWEQYF
DNA: TGTGCCAGCAGCCCCCGACAGGGGGCGTGGGAGCAGTACTTC

J: TRBJ2-1
V: TRBV6-6
D: -
size: -
CDR3: CASSYSKSEQFF
DNA: TGTGCCAGCAGTTACTCGAAGAGTGAGCAGTTCTTC

J: TRBJ2-5
V: TRBV15
D: TRBD1
size: few
CDR3: CATSRFGPDRAQETQYF
DNA: TGTGCCACCAGCAGATTTGGACCAGACAGGGCACAAGAGACCCAGTACTTC

J: TRBJ2-2
V: TRBV6-5
D: TRBD1
size: -
CDR3: CASSKDRGQAGELFF
DNA: TGTGCCAGCAGTAAGGACAGGGGGCAGGCCGGGGAGCTGTTTTTT

J: TRBJ1-5
V: TRBV2
D: TRBD1
size: -
CDR3: CASGWDRGIQPQHF
DNA: TGTGCCAGCGGATGGGACAGGGGAATCCAGCCCCAGCATTTT

J: TRBJ2-1
V: TRBV5-1
D: -
size: -
CDR3: CASSFLRGSLNEQFF
DNA: TGCGCCAGCAGCTTTCTGCGGGGCTCCCTCAATGAGCAGTTCTTC

J: TRBJ2-1
V: TRBV5-1
D: -
size: -
CDR3: CASRTNGAGIYNEQFF
DNA: TGCGCCAGCCGGACGAACGGGGCGGGGATTTACAATGAGCAGTTCTTC